Shown below are 30 T cell receptor beta chains from a single sample sequenced in a study of Graves' ophthalmopathy and Graves' hyperthyroidism. Amplification targeted the TCR beta CDR3 regions, with RNA transcripts as the source material. Following a first-round RT-PCR that used HTBI primers, a second-round multiplex PCR was carried out. A single record per CDR3 protein comes from TCRdb applying MiXCR to the multiplex PCR reads. The sample contains approximately 640,000 distinct CDR3 sequences, about 40% of which appear only once. The sample comprised peripheral blood. The receptors were gathered from an adult man with Graves' ophthalmopathy.

This clonotype was counted many times. The V gene is TRBV7-3, the J gene TRBJ1-2; D ambiguous. Trimming cost V 2 bases and J 9 bases, with 16 bases left between them. Germline V gene data show CDR1 as SGHTA and CDR2 as FQGTGA. The CDR3 has 14 amino acids. CDR3 DNA sequence: TGTGCCAGCAGCTTATCGCGACGGACCGGGAGCTACACCTTC. It codes for CASSLSRRTGSYTF.

The chain employs TRBV5-5 and TRBJ1-4; 7 bases map to TRBD1. CDR3 length: 14 residues. The germline gives CDR1 SGHKS, CDR2 YYEKEE (reference sequence). The junction had 8 bases not matched to a gene; V was cut back by 4 bases and J by 8 bases. CDR3 region: CASSMTGFEEKLFF. The CDR3 DNA sequence: TGTGCCAGCAGCATGACAGGGTTCGAAGAAAAACTGTTTTTT.

This clonotype was found many times. The CDR3, as DNA: TGTGCCACCAGCCAGCCCGGGACAGGGGACAACGAGCAGTACTTC. Amino acid sequence: CATSQPGTGDNEQYF. The chain combines TRBV15 with TRBJ2-7; 10 nucleotides line up with TRBD1. Germline CDR1 and CDR2: LNHNV and YYDKDF (reference sequence). V trimming: 5 bases; J trimming: 5 bases; junction bases outside the gene matches: 9. This CDR3 spans 15 amino acids.

This clonotype was seen only a few times. The V call is TRBV18, the J call TRBJ2-7; TRBD1 aligns across 9 bases. This CDR3 has 14 amino acids. The V gene's germline CDR1 is KGHSH and CDR2 LQKENI. The V segment lost 5 bases and the J segment 6 bases; nucleotides outside the gene matches: 8. The CDR3 DNA follows: TGTGCCAGCTCATCGGGACAGGGAGGCCCCGAGCAGTACTTC. Amino acid sequence: CASSSGQGGPEQYF.

V gene TRBV7-2 combines with J gene TRBJ1-3, with TRBD1 matching 10 bases. Germline CDR1 SGHTA, CDR2 FQGNSA. V was pared by 1 base and J by 6 bases, with 6 bases of the junction left unmatched. The CDR3 is 16 amino acids. CDR3 residues: CASSLDQGTGENTIYF. In nucleotides, the CDR3 is TGTGCCAGCAGCTTAGACCAAGGGACAGGGGAAAACACCATATATTTT.

The rearrangement joins TRBV5-1 to TRBJ1-4, with D possibly TRBD1 on 5 matching bases. This CDR3 has 15 residues. CDR1 SGHRS and CDR2 YFSETQ come from the germline V gene. V was clipped by 4 bases and J by 4 bases, with 14 bases between them. The CDR3 DNA reads as TGCGCCAGCAGCCGATGGGACGGTCGTAATGAAAAACTGTTTTTT. Translation gives CASSRWDGRNEKLFF.

In this sample, this clonotype turned up many times. V is TRBV7-6 and J is TRBJ2-2; D is ambiguous. The germline gives CDR1 SGHVS, CDR2 FNYEAQ. The CDR3 loop spans 13 amino acids. V gave up 5 bases and J gave up 6 bases, with 10 bases separating them. The DNA of the CDR3 is TGTGCCAGCAGCCCTATTGACCCCGGGGAGCTGTTTTTT. It is translated as CASSPIDPGELFF.

This clonotype has at least ten counts. For the CDR3, the DNA is TGTGCCAGCAGTCAGACCCAAACCGGGGAGCTGTTTTTT. Its translation is CASSQTQTGELFF. This chain connects TRBV2 to TRBJ2-2, with D uncertain. CDR3 length: 13 amino acids. V was clipped by 5 bases and J by 5 bases, with 9 bases between them. Germline loops: CDR1 SNHLY, CDR2 FYNNEI.

This clonotype was found many times. The rearrangement uses TRBV4-1 and TRBJ1-2; 9 positions match TRBD1. CDR1 MGHRA and CDR2 YSYEKL come from the germline V gene. The J segment lost 5 bases and the V segment lost 5 bases, leaving 3 bases of the junction unmatched. The CDR3 covers 13 residues. The CDR3 DNA reads TGCGCCAGCAGCTACGGGACAGGGTATGGCTACACCTTC. The encoded protein is CASSYGTGYGYTF.

The V gene is TRBV19, the J gene TRBJ1-5; no clear D. The V gene's germline CDR1 is LNHDA and CDR2 SQIVND (reference sequence). There are 14 residues in the CDR3. V gave up 3 bases and J gave up 0 bases, with 6 bases separating them. DNA for the CDR3: TGTGCCAGTAGTATGCAGAATAGCAATCAGCCCCAGCATTTT. Protein: CASSMQNSNQPQHF.

This chain uses TRBV29-1 with TRBJ1-2, with D tentatively TRBD1 (5 bases). The CDR3 has 11 residues. CDR1 is SQVTM, CDR2 ANQGSEA, per germline. Trimming shortened V by 4 bases and J by 8 bases, and 11 bases separated the two germline ends. The CDR3 sequence is CSVATGLGYTF. In DNA form, the CDR3 reads TGCAGCGTTGCGACGGGGCTAGGCTACACCTTC.

The chain uses TRBV12-3 or TRBV12-4 and TRBJ2-2; D may correspond to TRBD1 or TRBD2 (6 bases each). This CDR3 has 15 amino acids. The V end was cut by 7 bases, the J end by 6 bases, with 18 bases between. The CDR3 nucleotides are TGTGCCAGCATCCCTCTTTGGGGGGCATCCGGGGAGCTGTTTTTT. Amino acids: CASIPLWGASGELFF.

V and J are TRBV25-1 and TRBJ2-7, with TRBD2 matching 7 bases. The CDR3 loop spans 16 amino acids. Trimming took 4 bases from V and 5 from J; bases not matched to a gene: 14. Looked up from germline, CDR1 is MGHDK and CDR2 is SYGVNS. In nucleotides, the CDR3 is TGTGCCAGCAGTGCTAGCGGCCAGTCCTTAGTGAACGAGCAGTACTTC. This gives the protein CASSASGQSLVNEQYF.

The chain has TRBV2 and TRBJ1-3; D gene unclear. Germline CDR1 is SNHLY and CDR2 is FYNNEI. The V end lost 7 bases, the J end lost 5 bases, and 6 bases lay between the germline ends. The CDR3 contains 11 residues. The CDR3 reads CASILRNTIYF. The CDR3 bases are TGTGCCAGCATCTTGAGAAACACCATATATTTT.

The CDR3 DNA reads TGTGCCAGCAGCTCAACAGGGGGAGATGGCTACACCTTC. Its protein product is CASSSTGGDGYTF. V gene TRBV5-4 combines with J gene TRBJ1-2, with 8 bases that match TRBD1. Trimming removed 3 bases from V and 6 bases from J; junction bases left unmatched: 4. The CDR3 runs to 13 residues. The germline V gene encodes CDR1 SGHNT and CDR2 YYREEE (reference sequence).

V and J are TRBV20-1 and TRBJ2-7, with 11 bases aligning to TRBD2. The CDR3 length is 16 residues. The germline V gene encodes CDR1 DFQATT and CDR2 SNEGSKA (reference sequence). V lost 3 bases and J lost 7; bases outside the gene matches: 14. The CDR3 coding sequence is TGCAGTGCTAGGCCGGCGGCACTAGCGGGAGAATGGGAGCAGTACTTC. Encoded protein: CSARPAALAGEWEQYF.

The chain employs TRBV12-5 and TRBJ1-2, with 7 bases matching TRBD1. The CDR3 is made up of 14 amino acids. The germline gives CDR1 LGHNT, CDR2 FRNRAP. Losses at the gene ends were 3 bases for V and 4 bases for J; bases not matched to a gene: 5. The CDR3 DNA reads TGTGCTAGTGGTTTTGACAGGGAGTCCTATGGCTACACCTTC. Encoded protein: CASGFDRESYGYTF. The full variable domain, in which reference TRBV12-5 and TRBJ1-2 provide the parts outside the CDR3, is DARVTQTPRHKVTEMGQEVTMRCQPILGHNTVFWYRQTMMQGLELLAYFRNRAPLDDSGMPKDRFSAEMPDATLATLKIQPSEPRDSAVYFCASGFDRESYGYTFGSGTRLTVV.

Remarks on this clonotype: Here the CDR3 omits its conserved ending phenylalanine or tryptophan, so a read error is the likely source. The chain uses TRBV7-4 and TRBJ1-6, with D possibly TRBD1 on 5 matching bases. Trimming took 1 base from V and 7 from J, leaving 5 bases between them. The CDR3 totals 13 residues. Germline loops: CDR1 SGHVT, CDR2 SQSDAQ. The CDR3 loop reads CASSLGTNSPLHL. The CDR3 nucleotides are TGTGCCAGCAGCTTAGGGACAAATTCACCCCTCCACCTT.

Concerning this clonotype: Possible read error: a much larger clone is one base away. The chain carries TRBV19 and TRBJ1-1; D unresolved. CDR1 LNHDA and CDR2 SQIVND come from the germline V gene (reference sequence). The CDR3 extends over 15 amino acids. Deletions cut 7 bases from V and 0 bases from J, with 15 bases between. CDR3 in amino acids: CASTILQDLNTEAFF. The CDR3 DNA reads as TGTGCCAGTACCATACTCCAGGACCTGAACACTGAAGCTTTCTTT. Supplemented by reference TRBV19 and TRBJ1-1, the full variable domain reads DGGITQSPKYLFRKEGQNVTLSCEQNLNHDAMYWYRQDPGQGLRLIYYSQIVNDFQKGDIAEGYSVSREKKESFPLTVTSAQKNPTAFYLCASTILQDLNTEAFFGQGTRLTVV.

V is TRBV7-6 and J is TRBJ1-1; 12 positions match TRBD1. The CDR3 covers 15 residues. J gave up 3 bases and V 6 bases, and 5 bases lay outside the gene matches. Germline CDR1 and CDR2: SGHVS and FNYEAQ. The CDR3 is CASSLGQGAYTEAFF. The CDR3 bases are TGTGCCAGCAGTCTGGGACAGGGGGCTTACACTGAAGCTTTCTTT. The variable domain in full, with the rest retrieved from reference TRBV7-6 and TRBJ1-1, is GAGVSQSPRYKVTKRGQDVALRCDPISGHVSLYWYRQALGQGPEFLTYFNYEAQQDKSGLPNDRFSAERPEGSISTLTIQRTEQRDSAMYRCASSLGQGAYTEAFFGQGTRLTVV.

This sequence joins TRBV25-1 and TRBJ2-7; TRBD1 agrees at 8 bases. V dropped 6 bases and J dropped 4; count of bases not matched to a gene: 14. Germline V gene sequence: CDR1 MGHDK, CDR2 SYGVNS. CDR3 length equals 16 residues. This CDR3 reads CASSSDPAGQGYEQYF. The CDR3 DNA reads as TGTGCCAGCAGCTCAGACCCGGCCGGACAGGGTTACGAGCAGTACTTC.

This clonotype was picked up many times. V usage is TRBV20-1 and J usage is TRBJ2-7; a weak D match, TRBD2 (6 bases). V lost 3 bases, J lost 4 bases, and 13 bases lay in between. Germline V CDR1 and CDR2: DFQATT, SNEGSKA (reference sequence). The CDR3 is 13 residues long. The CDR3 nucleotides are TGCAGTGCTAGTCCCGTAGCGGAATACGAGCAGTACTTC. Amino acids: CSASPVAEYEQYF.

With respect to this clonotype: The germline gene is not matched at one end of the junction; a read error may be the cause. The gene calls are TRBV11-2 and TRBJ2-7, with D perhaps matching TRBD1 (5 bases). The CDR3 covers 17 residues. Germline V gene data show CDR1 as SGHAT and CDR2 as FQNNGV. CDR3 amino acids: CVSSLWGVGGRLYEQYF. The CDR3 DNA reads TGTGTCAGCAGCTTATGGGGCGTGGGTGGCAGGCTCTACGAGCAGTACTTC.

A note on this clonotype: Germline is not matched at one junction end, which may reflect a read error. V usage is TRBV7-2 and J usage is TRBJ1-3; TRBD1 aligns across 7 bases. Germline assignment: CDR1 SGHTA and CDR2 FQGNSA. CDR3 length: 15 amino acids. The CDR3 DNA reads TGCGCCAGCAGCCCAGGGACAGATCACGGAAACACCATATATTTT. This gives the protein CASSPGTDHGNTIYF.

For this clonotype: This may stem from a read error, because a much larger clone lies one nucleotide away. The chain has TRBV12-3 or TRBV12-4 and TRBJ2-7; D gene ambiguous. The V end was cut by 2 bases, the J end by 6 bases, with 14 bases between. The CDR3 totals 14 residues. The CDR3: CASSLTRRPLEQYF. The CDR3, as DNA: TGTGCCAGCAGTTTAACCCGCAGGCCGCTCGAGCAGTACTTC.

This clonotype has at least ten counts. The chain is built from TRBV7-2 and TRBJ2-5; 7 bases map to TRBD1. The CDR3 has 14 amino acids. The trim removed 4 bases at V and 5 bases at J, leaving 7 bases unmatched. Germline lookup yields CDR1 SGHTA and CDR2 FQGNSA. In DNA form, the CDR3 reads TGTGCCAGCAGCTACCTAGGGGGCTGGGAGACCCAGTACTTC. It yields the protein CASSYLGGWETQYF.

CDR3 nucleotides: TGTGCCAGCAGCCAAGTTGCGACTAGCGGTGGCTACGAGCAGTACTTC. Translating gives CASSQVATSGGYEQYF. The rearrangement links TRBV4-2 to TRBJ2-7; 9 bases map to TRBD2. The V and J ends lost 1 base and 3 bases, in that order; junction bases with no gene match: 7. Germline loops: CDR1 LGHNA, CDR2 YNFKEQ. This CDR3 is built from 16 residues.

In its sample, this clonotype was seen a few times. This rearrangement joins TRBV19 to TRBJ1-4; 7 nucleotides agree with TRBD1. Germline CDR1 reads LNHDA; CDR2 reads SQIVND (reference sequence). This CDR3 spans 13 amino acids. Unmatched junction bases numbered 4, after V lost 5 bases and J lost 7 bases. The CDR3 here is CASSGNRGEKLFF. The CDR3, as DNA: TGTGCCAGTAGTGGAAACAGGGGTGAAAAACTGTTTTTT.

In DNA, the CDR3 is TGTGCCAGCAGTGAAAACCCCGGGACTAGCGGCTACGAGCAGTACTTC. It yields the protein CASSENPGTSGYEQYF. The chain couples TRBV2 to TRBJ2-7; 11 bases align to TRBD2. The V gene's germline CDR1 is SNHLY and CDR2 FYNNEI. The CDR3 covers 16 residues. J gave up 3 bases and V 2 bases, and 6 bases lay outside the gene matches.

The chain is built from TRBV29-1 and TRBJ2-5; D uncertain. This CDR3 is built from 12 residues. Germline V gives CDR1 SQVTM, CDR2 ANQGSEA. Between the trimmed V and J ends, which lost 8 bases and 2 bases, there was a span of 12 bases. The chain's CDR3 is CSPRTAQETQYF. DNA of the CDR3: TGCAGCCCCCGAACAGCACAAGAGACCCAGTACTTC. Supplemented by reference TRBV29-1 and TRBJ2-5, the full variable domain reads SAVISQKPSRDICQRGTSLTIQCQVDSQVTMMFWYRQQPGQSLTLIATANQGSEATYESGFVIDKFPISRPNLTFSTLTVSNMSPEDSSIYLCSPRTAQETQYFGPGTRLLVL.